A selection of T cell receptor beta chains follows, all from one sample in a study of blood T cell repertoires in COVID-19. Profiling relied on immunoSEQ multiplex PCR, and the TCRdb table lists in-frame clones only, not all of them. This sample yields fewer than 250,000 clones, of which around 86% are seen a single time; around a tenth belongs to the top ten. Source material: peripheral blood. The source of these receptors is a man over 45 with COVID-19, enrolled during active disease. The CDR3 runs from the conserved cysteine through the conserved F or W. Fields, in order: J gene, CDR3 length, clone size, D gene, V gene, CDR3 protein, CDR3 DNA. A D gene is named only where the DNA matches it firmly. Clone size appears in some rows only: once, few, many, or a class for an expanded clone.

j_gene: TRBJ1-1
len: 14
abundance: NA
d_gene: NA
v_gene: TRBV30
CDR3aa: CAWSIKSTPPEAFF
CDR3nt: TGTGCCTGGAGTATCAAATCTACCCCACCTGAAGCTTTCTTT

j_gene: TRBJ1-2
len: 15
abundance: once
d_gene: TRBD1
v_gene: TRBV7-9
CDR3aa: CASSPPRQGDDGYTF
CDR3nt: TGTGCCAGCAGCCCACCCCGACAGGGAGACGATGGCTACACCTTC

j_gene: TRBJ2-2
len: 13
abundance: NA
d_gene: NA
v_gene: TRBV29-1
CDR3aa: CSVESPSAGELFF
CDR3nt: TGCAGCGTTGAATCTCCGTCCGCCGGGGAGCTGTTTTTT

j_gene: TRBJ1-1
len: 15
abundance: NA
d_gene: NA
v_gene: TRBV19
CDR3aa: CASSTLDRPNTEAFF
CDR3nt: TGTGCCAGTAGTACCTTAGACAGGCCGAACACTGAAGCTTTCTTT

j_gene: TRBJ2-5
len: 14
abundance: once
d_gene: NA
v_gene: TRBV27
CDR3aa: CASSLYRQGGTQYF
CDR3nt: TGTGCCAGCAGTTTATATCGGCAGGGAGGGACCCAGTACTTC

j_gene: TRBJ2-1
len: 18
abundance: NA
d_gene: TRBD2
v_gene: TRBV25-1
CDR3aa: CASSASQGGGYIYNEQFF
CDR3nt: TGTGCCAGCAGTGCCTCGCAGGGCGGGGGGTATATCTACAATGAGCAGTTCTTC

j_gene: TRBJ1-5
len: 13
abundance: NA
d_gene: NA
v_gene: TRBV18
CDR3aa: CASSPGGDQPQHF
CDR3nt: TGTGCCAGCTCACCAGGAGGCGATCAGCCCCAGCATTTT

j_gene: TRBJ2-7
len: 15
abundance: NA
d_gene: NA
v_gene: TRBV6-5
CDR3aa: CASRHTQGGDYEQYF
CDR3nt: TGTGCCAGCAGGCATACTCAGGGGGGAGACTACGAGCAGTACTTC

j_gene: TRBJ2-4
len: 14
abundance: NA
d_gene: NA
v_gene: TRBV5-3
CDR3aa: CARSLGVSKNIQYF
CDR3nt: TGTGCCAGAAGCTTGGGCGTGTCCAAAAACATTCAGTACTTC

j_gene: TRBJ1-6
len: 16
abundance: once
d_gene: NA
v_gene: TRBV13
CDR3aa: CASSLGAGGPNSPLHF
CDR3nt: TGTGCCAGCAGCTTAGGGGCAGGAGGCCCTAATTCACCCCTCCACTTT

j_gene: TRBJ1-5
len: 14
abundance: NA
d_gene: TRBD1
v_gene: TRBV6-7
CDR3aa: CATLTDRGHQPQHF
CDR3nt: TGTGCCACCCTAACCGACAGGGGACATCAGCCCCAGCATTTT

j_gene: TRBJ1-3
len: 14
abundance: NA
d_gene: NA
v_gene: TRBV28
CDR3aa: CASSVTGSGNTIYF
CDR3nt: TGTGCCAGCAGCGTGACAGGCTCTGGAAACACCATATATTTT

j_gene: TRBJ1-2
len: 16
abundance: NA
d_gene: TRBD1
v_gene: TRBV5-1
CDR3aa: CASSSGQGAQKYGYTF
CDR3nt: TGCGCCAGCAGCTCCGGACAGGGGGCGCAGAAATATGGCTACACCTTC

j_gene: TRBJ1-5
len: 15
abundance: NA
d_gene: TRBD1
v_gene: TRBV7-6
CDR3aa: CASSRDRGRNQPQHF
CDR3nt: TGTGCCAGCAGCCGGGACAGGGGGCGGAACCAGCCCCAGCATTTT

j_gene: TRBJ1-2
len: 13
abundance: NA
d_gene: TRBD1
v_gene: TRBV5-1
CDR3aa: CASSPGQGNGYTF
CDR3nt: TGCGCCAGCAGCCCTGGACAGGGCAACGGCTACACCTTC

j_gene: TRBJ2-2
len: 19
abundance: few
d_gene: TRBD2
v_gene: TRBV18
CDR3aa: CASSPPGLAGGTNTGELFF
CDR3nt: TGTGCCAGCTCACCACCCGGACTAGCGGGAGGGACAAACACCGGGGAGCTGTTTTTT

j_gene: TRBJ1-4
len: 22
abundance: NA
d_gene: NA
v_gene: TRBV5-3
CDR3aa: CARSLIWGGSAPGYATNEKLFF
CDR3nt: TGTGCCAGAAGCTTAATCTGGGGAGGTAGTGCTCCGGGATATGCAACTAATGAAAAACTGTTTTTT

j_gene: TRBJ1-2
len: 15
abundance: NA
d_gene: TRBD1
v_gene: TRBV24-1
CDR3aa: CATSDGQGKNYGYTF
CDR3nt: TGTGCCACCAGTGACGGACAGGGGAAGAACTATGGCTACACCTTC

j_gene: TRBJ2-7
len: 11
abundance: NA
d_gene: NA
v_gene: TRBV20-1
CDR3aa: CSARDQGEQYF
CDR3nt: TGCAGTGCTAGAGATCAGGGGGAGCAGTACTTC

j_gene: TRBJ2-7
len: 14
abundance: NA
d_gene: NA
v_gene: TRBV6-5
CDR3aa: CASSYSMTADEQYF
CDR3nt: TGTGCCAGCAGTTACTCGATGACTGCCGACGAGCAGTACTTC

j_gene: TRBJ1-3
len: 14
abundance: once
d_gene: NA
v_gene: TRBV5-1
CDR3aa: CASMVGGAGNTIYF
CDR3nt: TGCGCCAGCATGGTCGGCGGAGCTGGAAACACCATATATTTT

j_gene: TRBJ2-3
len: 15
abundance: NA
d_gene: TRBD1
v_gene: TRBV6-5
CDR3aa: CASRTGTGESDTQYF
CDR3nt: TGTGCCAGCAGGACCGGGACAGGGGAGTCAGATACGCAGTATTTT

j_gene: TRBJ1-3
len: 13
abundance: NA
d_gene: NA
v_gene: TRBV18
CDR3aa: CASFRGSGNTIYF
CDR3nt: TGTGCCAGCTTTAGGGGCTCTGGAAACACCATATATTTT

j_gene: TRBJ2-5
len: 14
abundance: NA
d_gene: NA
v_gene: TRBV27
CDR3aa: CASSPLRPRGTQYF
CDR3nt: TGTGCCAGCAGCCCCCTGCGTCCGCGTGGGACCCAGTACTTC

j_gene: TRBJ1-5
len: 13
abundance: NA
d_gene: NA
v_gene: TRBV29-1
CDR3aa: CSVWGGLNQPQHF
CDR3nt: TGCAGCGTCTGGGGAGGGCTTAATCAGCCCCAGCATTTT

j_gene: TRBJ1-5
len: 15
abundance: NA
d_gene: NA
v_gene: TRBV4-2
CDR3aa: CASSQEFGQAQPQHF
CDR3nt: TGTGCCAGCAGCCAAGAATTTGGTCAAGCTCAGCCCCAGCATTTT

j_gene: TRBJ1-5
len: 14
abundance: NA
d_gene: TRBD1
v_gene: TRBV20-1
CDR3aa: CSASRDRRYQPQHF
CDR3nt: TGCAGTGCTAGTAGGGACAGGAGATATCAGCCCCAGCATTTT

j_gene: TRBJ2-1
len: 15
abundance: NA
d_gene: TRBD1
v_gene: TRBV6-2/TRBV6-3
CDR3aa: CASSYGYRGLNEQFF
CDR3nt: TGTGCCAGCAGTTACGGGTACAGGGGGCTAAATGAGCAGTTCTTC

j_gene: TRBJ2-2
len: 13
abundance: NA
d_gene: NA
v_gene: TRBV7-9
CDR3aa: CASSPMYTGELFF
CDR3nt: TGTGCCAGCAGCCCAATGTACACCGGGGAGCTGTTTTTT

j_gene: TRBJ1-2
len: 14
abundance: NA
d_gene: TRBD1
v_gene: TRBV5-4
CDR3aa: CASSDETGGYGYTF
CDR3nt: TGTGCCAGCAGCGACGAGACAGGGGGTTATGGCTACACCTTC

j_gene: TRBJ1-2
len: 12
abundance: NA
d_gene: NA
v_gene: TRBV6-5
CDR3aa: CASSTYRDGYTF
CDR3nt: TGTGCCAGCAGTACATACAGGGATGGCTACACCTTC

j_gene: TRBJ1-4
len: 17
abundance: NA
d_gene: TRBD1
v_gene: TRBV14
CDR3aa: CASSHPGQGVIYEKLFF
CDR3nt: TGTGCCAGCAGCCATCCGGGACAGGGGGTTATTTATGAAAAACTGTTTTTT

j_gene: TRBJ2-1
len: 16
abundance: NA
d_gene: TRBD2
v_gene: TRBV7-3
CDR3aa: CASSLSGGLGLDEQFF
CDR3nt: TGTGCCAGCAGCTTAAGTGGGGGACTAGGGCTTGATGAGCAGTTCTTC

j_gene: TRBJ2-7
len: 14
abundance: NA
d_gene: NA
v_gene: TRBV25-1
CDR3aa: CASSVDGSTYEQYF
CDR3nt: TGTGCCAGCAGTGTGGACGGGAGTACCTACGAGCAGTACTTC

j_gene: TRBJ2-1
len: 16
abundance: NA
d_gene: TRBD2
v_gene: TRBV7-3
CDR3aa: CASSLMASGIDNEQFF
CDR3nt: TGTGCCAGCAGCTTAATGGCTAGCGGGATAGACAATGAGCAGTTCTTC

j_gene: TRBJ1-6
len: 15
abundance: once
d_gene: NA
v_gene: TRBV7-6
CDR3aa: CASSLEAGENSPLHF
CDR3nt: TGTGCCAGCAGCTTAGAGGCAGGGGAGAATTCACCCCTCCACTTT

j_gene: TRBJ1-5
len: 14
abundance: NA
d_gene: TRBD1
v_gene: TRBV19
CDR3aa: CASRRTGQAQPQHF
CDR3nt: TGTGCCAGTAGGAGGACAGGTCAGGCTCAGCCCCAGCATTTT

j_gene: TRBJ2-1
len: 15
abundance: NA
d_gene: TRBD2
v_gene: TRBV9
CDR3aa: CASSGGLADYNEQFF
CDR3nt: TGTGCCAGCAGCGGGGGACTAGCGGACTACAATGAGCAGTTCTTC

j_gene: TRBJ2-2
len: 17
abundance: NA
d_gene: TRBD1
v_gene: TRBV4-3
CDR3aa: CASSQEDRGRSTGELFF
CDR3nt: TGCGCCAGCAGCCAAGAAGACAGGGGGCGCAGCACCGGGGAGCTGTTTTTT

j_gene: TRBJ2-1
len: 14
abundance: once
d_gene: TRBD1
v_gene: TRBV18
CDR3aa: CASSPDRGSDEQFF
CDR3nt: TGTGCCAGCTCACCGGACAGGGGTTCGGATGAGCAGTTCTTC

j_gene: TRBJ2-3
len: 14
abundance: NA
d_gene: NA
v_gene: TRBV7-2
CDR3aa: CASRREGGSDTQYF
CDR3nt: TGTGCCAGCCGGAGGGAAGGGGGCTCAGATACGCAGTATTTT

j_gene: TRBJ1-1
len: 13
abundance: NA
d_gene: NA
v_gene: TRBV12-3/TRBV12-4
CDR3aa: CASSARTVLEAFF
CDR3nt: TGTGCCAGCAGTGCCCGGACAGTCCTTGAAGCTTTCTTT

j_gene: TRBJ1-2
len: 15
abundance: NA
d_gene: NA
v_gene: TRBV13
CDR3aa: CASSLYMFANYGYTF
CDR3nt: TGTGCCAGCAGCTTATATATGTTCGCTAACTATGGCTACACCTTC

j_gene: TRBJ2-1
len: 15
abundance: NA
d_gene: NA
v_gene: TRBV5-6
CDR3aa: CASIVRRGGNNEQFF
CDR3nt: TGTGCCAGCATCGTTAGGCGGGGCGGAAACAATGAGCAGTTCTTC

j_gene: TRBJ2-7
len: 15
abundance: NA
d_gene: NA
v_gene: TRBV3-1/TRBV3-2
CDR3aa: CASSQDATVTYEQYF
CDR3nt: TGTGCCAGCAGCCAAGATGCGACTGTTACCTACGAGCAGTACTTC

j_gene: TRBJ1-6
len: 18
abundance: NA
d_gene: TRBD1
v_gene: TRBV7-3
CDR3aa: CASSLGKLGQGVNSPLHF
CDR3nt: TGTGCCAGCAGCTTAGGGAAATTAGGACAGGGGGTAAATTCACCCCTCCACTTT

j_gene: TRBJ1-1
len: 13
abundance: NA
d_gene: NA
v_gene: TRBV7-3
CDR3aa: CASSMDRNTEAFF
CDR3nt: TGTGCCAGCAGCATGGACAGAAACACTGAAGCTTTCTTT

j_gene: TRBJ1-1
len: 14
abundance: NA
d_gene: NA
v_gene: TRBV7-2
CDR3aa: CASSLGHRGTEAFF
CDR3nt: TGTGCCAGCAGCTTGGGTCATAGGGGCACTGAAGCTTTCTTT

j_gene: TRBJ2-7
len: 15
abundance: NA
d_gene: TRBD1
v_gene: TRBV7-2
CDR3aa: CASSVGTAPAYEQYF
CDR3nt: TGTGCCAGCAGCGTCGGGACAGCCCCTGCCTACGAGCAGTACTTC

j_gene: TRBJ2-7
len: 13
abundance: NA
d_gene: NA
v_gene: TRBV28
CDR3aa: CASRPPLRYEQYF
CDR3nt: TGTGCCAGCAGACCCCCGCTAAGATACGAGCAGTACTTC

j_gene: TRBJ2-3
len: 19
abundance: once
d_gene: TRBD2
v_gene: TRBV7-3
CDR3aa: CASSLTSGRGVDHTDTQYF
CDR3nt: TGTGCCAGCAGCTTAACTAGCGGGAGAGGCGTGGATCACACAGATACGCAGTATTTT

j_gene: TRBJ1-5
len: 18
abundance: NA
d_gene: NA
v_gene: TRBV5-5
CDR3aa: CASSLSAAPNTPNQPQHF
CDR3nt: TGTGCCAGCAGCTTATCGGCAGCGCCCAACACTCCCAATCAGCCCCAGCATTTT

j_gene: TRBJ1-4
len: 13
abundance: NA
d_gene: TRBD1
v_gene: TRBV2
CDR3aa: CASKQGAGEKLFF
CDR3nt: TGTGCCAGCAAACAGGGGGCGGGGGAAAAACTGTTTTTT

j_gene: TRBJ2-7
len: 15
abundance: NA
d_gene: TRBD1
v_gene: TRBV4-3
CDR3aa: CASSQNRDSSHEQYF
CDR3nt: TGCGCCAGCAGCCAAAACCGGGACAGTTCTCACGAGCAGTACTTC

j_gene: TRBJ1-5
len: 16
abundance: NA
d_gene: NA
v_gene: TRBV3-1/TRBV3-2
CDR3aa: CASSQETGGLGQPQHF
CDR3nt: TGTGCCAGCAGCCAAGAAACCGGGGGTCTAGGTCAGCCCCAGCATTTT

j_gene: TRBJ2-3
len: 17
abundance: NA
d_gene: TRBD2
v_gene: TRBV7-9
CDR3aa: CASSTGTSGSSTDTQYF
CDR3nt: TGTGCCAGCAGCACCGGGACTAGCGGGAGTAGCACAGATACGCAGTATTTT

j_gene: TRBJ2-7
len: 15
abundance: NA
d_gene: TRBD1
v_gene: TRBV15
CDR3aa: CATSRVAQGVDEQYF
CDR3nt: TGTGCCACCAGCAGAGTAGCGCAGGGGGTCGACGAGCAGTACTTC

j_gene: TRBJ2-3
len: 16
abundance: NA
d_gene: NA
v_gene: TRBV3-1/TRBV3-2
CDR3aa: CASSQDGRVLTDTQYF
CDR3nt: TGTGCCAGCAGCCAAGATGGGCGGGTGCTCACAGATACGCAGTATTTT

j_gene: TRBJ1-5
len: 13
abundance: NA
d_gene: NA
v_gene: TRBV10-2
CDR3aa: CASSEQLHQPQHF
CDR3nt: TGCGCCAGCAGTGAACAGCTACATCAGCCCCAGCATTTT